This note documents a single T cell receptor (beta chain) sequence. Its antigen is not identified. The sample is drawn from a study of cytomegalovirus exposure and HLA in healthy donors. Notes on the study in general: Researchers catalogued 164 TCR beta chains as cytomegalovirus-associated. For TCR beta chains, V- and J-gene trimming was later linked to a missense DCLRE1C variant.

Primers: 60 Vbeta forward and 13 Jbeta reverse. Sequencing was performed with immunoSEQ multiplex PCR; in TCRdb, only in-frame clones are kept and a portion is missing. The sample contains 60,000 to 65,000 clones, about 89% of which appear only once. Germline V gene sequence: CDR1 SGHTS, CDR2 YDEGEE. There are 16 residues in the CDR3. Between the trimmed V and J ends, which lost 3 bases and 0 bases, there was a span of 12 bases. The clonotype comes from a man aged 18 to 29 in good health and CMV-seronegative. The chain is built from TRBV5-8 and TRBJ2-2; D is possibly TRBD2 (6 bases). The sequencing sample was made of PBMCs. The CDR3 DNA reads TGTGCCAGCAGCTACGTGGGACTGTCGAACACCGGGGAGCTGTTTTTT. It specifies CASSYVGLSNTGELFF.